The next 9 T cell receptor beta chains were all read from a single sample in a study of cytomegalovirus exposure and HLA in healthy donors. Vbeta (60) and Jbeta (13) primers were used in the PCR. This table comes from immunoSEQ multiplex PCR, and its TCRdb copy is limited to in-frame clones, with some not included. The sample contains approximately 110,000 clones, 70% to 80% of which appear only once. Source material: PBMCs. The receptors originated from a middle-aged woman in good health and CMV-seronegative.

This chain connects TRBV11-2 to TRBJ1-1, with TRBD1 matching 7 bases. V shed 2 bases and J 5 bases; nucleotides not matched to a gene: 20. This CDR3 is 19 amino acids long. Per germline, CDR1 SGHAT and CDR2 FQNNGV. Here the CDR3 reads CASSLRARRDRAPGTEAFF. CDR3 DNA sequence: TGTGCCAGCAGCTTACGAGCGAGGCGAGACAGGGCACCGGGAACTGAAGCTTTCTTT.

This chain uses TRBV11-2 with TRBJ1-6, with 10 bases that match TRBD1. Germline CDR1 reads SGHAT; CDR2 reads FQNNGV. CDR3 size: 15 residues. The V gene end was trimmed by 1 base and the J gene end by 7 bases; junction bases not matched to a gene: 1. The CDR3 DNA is TGTGCCAGCAGCTTAGGGGACAGGGGAAATTCACCCCTCCACTTT. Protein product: CASSLGDRGNSPLHF.

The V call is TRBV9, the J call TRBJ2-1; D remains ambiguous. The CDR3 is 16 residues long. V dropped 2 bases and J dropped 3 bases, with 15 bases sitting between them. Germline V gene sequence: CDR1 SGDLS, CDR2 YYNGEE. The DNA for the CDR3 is TGTGCCAGCAGCGTCGCCCCCGAAAGGAGCTACAATGAGCAGTTCTTC. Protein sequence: CASSVAPERSYNEQFF.

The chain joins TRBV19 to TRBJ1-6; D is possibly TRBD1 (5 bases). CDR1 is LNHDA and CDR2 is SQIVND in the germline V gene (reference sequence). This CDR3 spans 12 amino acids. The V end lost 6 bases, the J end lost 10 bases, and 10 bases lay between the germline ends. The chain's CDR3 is CASSQGVSPLHF. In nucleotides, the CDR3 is TGTGCCAGTAGCCAAGGGGTCTCACCCCTCCACTTT.

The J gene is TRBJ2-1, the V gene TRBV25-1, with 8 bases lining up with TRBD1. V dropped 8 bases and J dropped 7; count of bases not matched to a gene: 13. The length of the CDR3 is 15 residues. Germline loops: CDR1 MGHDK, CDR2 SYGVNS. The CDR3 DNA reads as TGTGCCAGCCTCCATTGGCAGGGGGCACTTAATGAGCAGTTCTTC. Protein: CASLHWQGALNEQFF.

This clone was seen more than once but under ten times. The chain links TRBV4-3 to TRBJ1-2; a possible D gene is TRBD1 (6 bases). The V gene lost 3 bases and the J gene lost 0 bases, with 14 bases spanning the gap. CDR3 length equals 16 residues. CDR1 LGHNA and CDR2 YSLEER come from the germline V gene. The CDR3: CASSQDLGGPNYGYTF. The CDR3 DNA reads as TGCGCCAGCAGCCAGGACCTCGGGGGGCCTAACTATGGCTACACCTTC.

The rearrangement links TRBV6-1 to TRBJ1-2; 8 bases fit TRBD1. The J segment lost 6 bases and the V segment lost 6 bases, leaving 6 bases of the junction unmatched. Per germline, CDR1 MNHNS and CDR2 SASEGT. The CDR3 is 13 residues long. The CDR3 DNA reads TGTGCCAGCAGGCCGCAACAGGGGGATGGCTACACCTTC. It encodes CASRPQQGDGYTF.

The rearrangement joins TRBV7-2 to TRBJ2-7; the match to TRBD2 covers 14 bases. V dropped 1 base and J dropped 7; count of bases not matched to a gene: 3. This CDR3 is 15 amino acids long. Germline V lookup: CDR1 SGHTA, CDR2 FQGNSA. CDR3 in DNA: TGTGCCAGCAGCTTAGGGGGGACTAGCGGGAGTGAGCAGTACTTC. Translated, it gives CASSLGGTSGSEQYF.

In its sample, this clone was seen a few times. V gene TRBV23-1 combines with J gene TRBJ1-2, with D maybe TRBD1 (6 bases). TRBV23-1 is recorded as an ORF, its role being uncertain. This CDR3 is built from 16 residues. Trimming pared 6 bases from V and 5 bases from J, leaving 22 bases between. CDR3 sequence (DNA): TGCGCCAGCAGCCCAAGGGGGACAAGTTTCCCTTATGGCTACACCTTC. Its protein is CASSPRGTSFPYGYTF.